Each of the 27 T cell receptor beta chains below was sequenced from the same sample in a study of siplizumab effects on memory and regulatory T cells. Assay used: immunoSEQ multiplex PCR; TCRdb lists only in-frame clones, some missing. The sample has tens of thousands of clones, roughly nine tenths seen once. Sequenced: CD8+ T cells sorted from blood. The source is a human donor in good health.

This sequence joins TRBV29-1 and TRBJ1-1, with TRBD1 identical over 12 bases. This CDR3 has 12 amino acids. Germline-derived CDR1 and CDR2 are SQVTM and ANQGSEA. V shed 6 bases and J 12 bases; nucleotides not matched to a gene: 8. CDR3 DNA: TGCAGCGTAACCGGGACAGGGGGCGAGACTTTCTTT. Its protein is CSVTGTGGETFF. Variable domain in full (rest from reference TRBV29-1 and TRBJ1-1): SAVISQKPSRDICQRGTSLTIQCQVDSQVTMMFWYRQQPGQSLTLIATANQGSEATYESGFVIDKFPISRPNLTFSTLTVSNMSPEDSSIYLCSVTGTGGETFFGQGTRLTVV.

The chain carries TRBV11-2 and TRBJ2-7; D is possibly TRBD1 (5 bases). In germline, CDR1 is SGHAT, CDR2 FQNNGV. CDR3 length equals 15 residues. Trimming shortened V by 1 base and J by 3 bases, and 13 bases separated the two germline ends. The CDR3 is CASSLVTGEVYEQYF. In DNA, the CDR3 is TGTGCCAGCAGCTTAGTTACAGGTGAAGTCTACGAGCAGTACTTC.

This sequence joins TRBV2 and TRBJ2-2; a weak D match, TRBD2 (5 bases). Trimming left V 6 bases short and J 10 bases short, with 9 bases between. This CDR3 region has 11 residues. Germline loops: CDR1 SNHLY, CDR2 FYNNEI. The CDR3 sequence: CASRLEAELFF. The CDR3 DNA follows: TGTGCCAGCAGGCTGGAGGCGGAGCTGTTTTTT.

The chain employs TRBV7-3 and TRBJ2-1; D assignment may be TRBD1 or TRBD2 (6 bases each). V was cut by 5 bases and J by 4 bases, with 15 bases left in between. Germline V gene lookup returns CDR1 SGHTA and CDR2 FQGTGA. The CDR3 has 15 amino acids. This CDR3 is CASSPGAETYNEQFF. CDR3 DNA: TGTGCCAGCAGCCCGGGGGCGGAAACTTACAATGAGCAGTTCTTC.

The V and J genes are TRBV6-5 and TRBJ2-7; 8 nucleotides agree with TRBD1. The CDR3 is made up of 16 amino acids. The trim removed 0 bases at V and 3 bases at J, leaving 7 bases unmatched. In germline, CDR1 is MNHEY, CDR2 SVGAGI. CDR3 DNA: TGTGCCAGCAGTTACTCCCCTGGGACAGGTCGCTACGAGCAGTACTTC. Its protein is CASSYSPGTGRYEQYF.

The V call is TRBV11-2, the J call TRBJ2-5; 9 bases line up with TRBD1. The V and J ends lost 2 bases and 2 bases, in that order; junction bases with no gene match: 6. Germline V gene data show CDR1 as SGHAT and CDR2 as FQNNGV. There are 16 residues in the CDR3. The CDR3 region has the DNA TGTGCCAGCAGCTTAACCGGGACAGGGAGACAAGAGACCCAGTACTTC. It is translated as CASSLTGTGRQETQYF.

This chain connects TRBV5-6 to TRBJ2-1; D is perhaps TRBD1 (6 bases). The V end lost 6 bases, the J end lost 0 bases, and 10 bases lay between the germline ends. This CDR3 comprises 14 residues. The V gene's germline CDR1 is SGHDT and CDR2 YYEEEE. For the CDR3, the DNA is TGTGCCAGCACCCTGGGGGCCTCCTACAATGAGCAGTTCTTC. Translated: CASTLGASYNEQFF.

The rearrangement links TRBV14 to TRBJ2-3; 7 bases agree with TRBD1. The CDR3 totals 16 residues. Looked up from germline, CDR1 is SGHDN and CDR2 is FVKESK. J gave up 2 bases and V 4 bases, and 9 bases lay outside the gene matches. In DNA, the CDR3 is TGTGCCAGCAGCCGACTCAGGACAGGCGCCACAGATACGCAGTATTTT. It codes for CASSRLRTGATDTQYF.

The genes are TRBV9 and TRBJ2-1; possible D gene TRBD1, 6 bases. CDR3 length: 15 amino acids. The germline CDR1 and CDR2 sequences are SGDLS and YYNGEE. V was shortened by 0 bases and J by 2 bases, with 9 bases between the two germline ends. CDR3 bases: TGTGCCAGCAGCGTAGACGGACAGCCCTACAATGAGCAGTTCTTC. It is translated as CASSVDGQPYNEQFF.

V usage is TRBV2 and J usage is TRBJ2-1; 13 bases agree with TRBD2. Germline CDR1 reads SNHLY; CDR2 reads FYNNEI. This CDR3 is built from 15 residues. After removal of 6 bases from V and 4 bases from J, the junction contained 3 bases not matched to a gene. CDR3 in DNA: TGTGCCAGCAGCGGGACTAGCGGGGTTTACAATGAGCAGTTCTTC. Its translation: CASSGTSGVYNEQFF.

V gene TRBV7-9 combines with J gene TRBJ2-7, with TRBD2 matching over 9 bases. The V segment lost 1 base and the J segment 4 bases; nucleotides outside the gene matches: 5. Germline V gene sequence: CDR1 SEHNR, CDR2 FQNEAQ (reference sequence). The CDR3 runs 15 residues. The CDR3 spells CASSLGLAGPYEQYF. CDR3 coding DNA: TGTGCCAGCAGCTTAGGGCTAGCGGGGCCTTACGAGCAGTACTTC.

The CDR3 region is CASSLTGGNEAFF. The CDR3 DNA reads as TGTGCCAGCAGCTTAACAGGGGGTAATGAAGCTTTCTTT. The rearrangement joins TRBV7-6 to TRBJ1-1; 8 positions match TRBD1. V trimming: 2 bases; J trimming: 7 bases; junction bases outside the gene matches: 3. This CDR3 has 13 residues. Germline values: CDR1 SGHVS, CDR2 FNYEAQ.

The chain carries TRBV6-1 and TRBJ2-7, with a weak D call TRBD2 (6 bases). The CDR3 has 14 residues. Trimming took off 3 bases at V and 1 base at J, with 10 bases between the two ends. CDR1 MNHNS and CDR2 SASEGT come from the germline V gene. The CDR3 region is CASSDRGLSYEQYF. CDR3 bases: TGTGCCAGCAGTGATCGGGGGTTGTCCTACGAGCAGTACTTC.

The rearrangement joins TRBV4-1 to TRBJ2-3; TRBD2 matches at 8 bases. The CDR3 has 18 amino acids. The V and J ends lost 0 bases and 2 bases, in that order; junction bases with no gene match: 10. CDR1 is MGHRA and CDR2 is YSYEKL in the germline V gene. CDR3 amino acids: CASSQDWRAGGPTDTQYF. DNA for the CDR3: TGCGCCAGCAGCCAAGATTGGAGGGCGGGGGGACCCACAGATACGCAGTATTTT.

The chain is built from TRBV4-2 and TRBJ2-7; D not resolved. V lost 0 bases to trimming and J lost 1 base, with 10 bases between them. CDR1 is LGHNA, CDR2 YNFKEQ, per germline. This CDR3 is 15 amino acids long. CDR3 coding DNA: TGTGCCAGCAGCCAAGACGTTACCGGGTCCTACGAGCAGTACTTC. Protein: CASSQDVTGSYEQYF.

This CDR3 is CASSLVAMNTEAFF. The CDR3 region has the DNA TGTGCCAGCAGTTTAGTTGCGATGAACACTGAAGCTTTCTTT. The J gene is TRBJ1-1, the V gene TRBV27; D unresolved. The germline gives CDR1 MNHEY, CDR2 SMNVEV (reference sequence). The CDR3 is 14 residues long. V was shortened by 2 bases and J by 0 bases, with 7 bases between the two germline ends.

The chain links TRBV5-1 to TRBJ1-1; 8 nucleotides line up with TRBD1. After removal of 2 bases from V and 0 bases from J, the junction contained 3 bases not matched to a gene. The CDR3 sequence is 15 residues long. In germline, CDR1 is SGHRS, CDR2 YFSETQ. CDR3 DNA: TGCGCCAGCAGCTTTACAGGGGGAATGAACACTGAAGCTTTCTTT. Residues: CASSFTGGMNTEAFF.

This chain uses TRBV7-9 with TRBJ1-1; a possible D gene is TRBD1 (5 bases). This CDR3 is built from 16 residues. V was cut by 0 bases and J by 3 bases, with 14 bases left in between. Germline V lookup: CDR1 SEHNR, CDR2 FQNEAQ (reference sequence). In nucleotides, the CDR3 is TGTGCCAGCAGCTTAGCCGCAGGGTGGGGTGACACTGAAGCTTTCTTT. Translated, it gives CASSLAAGWGDTEAFF. Complete variable domain (other parts from reference TRBV7-9 and TRBJ1-1): DTGVSQNPRHKITKRGQNVTFRCDPISEHNRLYWYRQTLGQGPEFLTYFQNEAQLEKSRLLSDRFSAERPKGSFSTLEIQRTEQGDSAMYLCASSLAAGWGDTEAFFGQGTRLTVV.

The chain uses TRBV4-2 and TRBJ2-7, with 8 bases lining up with TRBD2. J lost 3 bases, V lost 0 bases, and 4 bases had no gene match. The CDR3 covers 15 residues. Per the germline V gene, CDR1 is LGHNA and CDR2 is YNFKEQ. The CDR3 sequence is CASSQETSGYYEQYF. The CDR3 DNA reads TGTGCCAGCAGCCAAGAAACTAGCGGATACTACGAGCAGTACTTC.

The chain is built from TRBV15 and TRBJ2-3; 9 bases align to TRBD2. Trimming cost V 8 bases and J 6 bases; bases outside gene matches: 15. The CDR3 length is 16 residues. The germline V gene encodes CDR1 LNHNV and CDR2 YYDKDF (reference sequence). For the CDR3, the DNA is TGTGCCACCGCCGGGGGACCTAGCGGGGTATGGGATACGCAGTATTTT. Protein product: CATAGGPSGVWDTQYF.

V gene TRBV4-1 combines with J gene TRBJ1-1; D is ambiguous. In germline, CDR1 is MGHRA, CDR2 YSYEKL. Trimming took 0 bases from V and 7 from J, leaving 9 bases between them. The CDR3 covers 13 residues. The CDR3 loop is CASSQDRGNEAFF. The CDR3, as DNA: TGCGCCAGCAGCCAAGATCGAGGGAATGAAGCTTTCTTT.

CDR3 nucleotide sequence: TGTGCCAGCAACCGCGGGGTTAGCACAGATACGCAGTATTTT. Its translation: CASNRGVSTDTQYF. The chain carries TRBV27 and TRBJ2-3; D is perhaps TRBD2 (6 bases). V dropped 7 bases and J dropped 0 bases, with 11 bases sitting between them. Germline loops: CDR1 MNHEY, CDR2 SMNVEV (reference sequence). This CDR3 contains 14 residues.

The rearrangement uses TRBV5-4 and TRBJ1-2; D uncertain. Germline CDR1 and CDR2: SGHNT and YYREEE (reference sequence). Trimming removed 0 bases at V and 6 bases at J, with 12 bases between. The CDR3 extends over 14 amino acids. The CDR3 loop reads CASSLVTGPNGYTF. The CDR3 nucleotides read TGTGCCAGCAGCTTGGTTACCGGACCCAATGGCTACACCTTC.

The CDR3 spells CAWSLAGANEQYF. Here the CDR3 DNA reads TGTGCCTGGAGTTTAGCGGGAGCGAATGAGCAGTACTTC. The chain recombines TRBV30 with TRBJ2-7, with 9 positions matching TRBD2. The CDR3 loop spans 13 amino acids. CDR1 is GTSNPN and CDR2 is SVGIG in the germline V gene (reference sequence). V gave up 2 bases and J gave up 7 bases; unmatched junction bases: 6.

In this sample, this clone turned up a few times. V is TRBV4-2 and J is TRBJ2-3, with TRBD1 matching over 9 bases. The V and J ends lost 3 bases and 4 bases, in that order; junction bases with no gene match: 8. This CDR3 is built from 16 residues. Germline CDR1 and CDR2: LGHNA and YNFKEQ. CDR3: CASSQSRDRAPDTQYF. The CDR3 DNA sequence: TGTGCCAGCAGCCAGTCCCGGGACAGGGCCCCAGATACGCAGTATTTT.

The chain joins TRBV27 to TRBJ2-7; the D gene is possibly TRBD1 (6 bases). V dropped 6 bases and J dropped 2 bases, with 11 bases sitting between them. Germline V gives CDR1 MNHEY, CDR2 SMNVEV (reference sequence). The CDR3 is 13 amino acids. CDR3 coding DNA: TGTGCCAGCAGCCGACAGGTCCCCTACGAGCAGTACTTC. It encodes CASSRQVPYEQYF.

The CDR3 spells CASSVRTDTQYF. DNA for the CDR3: TGTGCCAGCAGCGTACGAACAGATACGCAGTATTTT. V is TRBV9 and J is TRBJ2-3; no clear D. In germline, CDR1 is SGDLS, CDR2 YYNGEE. V gave up 1 base and J gave up 3 bases, with 3 bases separating them. This CDR3 is 12 amino acids long.